This entry concerns a single TCR beta chain. Its cognate antigen is unknown. V was shortened by 5 bases and J by 0 bases, with 11 bases between the two germline ends. The CDR3 totals 15 residues. The germline gives CDR1 SGHVS, CDR2 FQNEAQ. The sample comes from a study of CD8+CD57+ T cells in acquired aplastic anemia. Study-level information: CD4+ and CD8+ cells, once sorted, gave DNA averaging about 3 ug. Study-level findings and limits: Patients shared 25 to 30 CD8+ CDR3 sequences with controls.

All patients picked for sequencing had shown, by flow cytometry, an expansion of CD8+CD57+ cells. Genomic DNA templated the TCR beta VDJ and CDR3 profiling. TCRdb re-derived calls from the reads in MiXCR, one entry per CDR3 protein. The sample gives under 200,000 distinct CDR3 sequences, 45% to 55% of which show up once; roughly 2.8% is in the top ten. Sequencing was carried out using sorted CD4+, CD8+, or CD8+CD57+ T cells (not recorded which) from PBMCs. The rearrangement joins TRBV7-8 to TRBJ2-1, with D unclear. The source of this sequence is a human donor with aplastic anemia. CDR3 bases: TGTGCCAGCAGCGAACTGGTTAGCTCCTACAATGAGCAGTTCTTC. Its protein product is CASSELVSSYNEQFF.